These 6 T cell receptor beta chains originate from one sample sequenced in a study of Ad26.COV2.S vaccination and SARS-CoV-2 variants. Some clones are missing from TCRdb's copy, which holds only in-frame ones; the method was immunoSEQ multiplex PCR. The sample has about 100,000 clones, 60% to 85% seen once; the top ten hold 17%. The sample in question was peripheral blood, obtained after recovery from COVID-19. Receptors were obtained from a human donor who had recovered from COVID-19.

The V call is TRBV10-1, the J call TRBJ1-2; tentative D call: TRBD1 (5 bases). The CDR3 runs to 13 residues. Germline assignment: CDR1 WNHNN and CDR2 SYGVQD (reference sequence). The V gene lost 4 bases and the J gene lost 3 bases, with 9 bases spanning the gap. CDR3 amino acids: CASSAQAHYGYTF. CDR3 coding DNA: TGCGCCAGCAGTGCACAGGCCCACTATGGCTACACCTTC.

The rearrangement uses TRBV29-1 and TRBJ1-6; a weak D match, TRBD1 (6 bases). The CDR3 has 14 residues. CDR1 and CDR2 from the germline V gene are SQVTM and ANQGSEA. V shed 1 base and J shed 4 bases, with 8 bases lying between them. The CDR3 loop is CSVEGQGYNSPLHF. The CDR3 DNA sequence: TGCAGCGTTGAAGGTCAGGGGTATAATTCACCCCTCCACTTT. Full variable domain (outside the CDR3, taken from reference TRBV29-1 and TRBJ1-6): SAVISQKPSRDICQRGTSLTIQCQVDSQVTMMFWYRQQPGQSLTLIATANQGSEATYESGFVIDKFPISRPNLTFSTLTVSNMSPEDSSIYLCSVEGQGYNSPLHFGNGTRLTVT.

The rearrangement uses TRBV3-1 (or the pseudogene TRBV3-2) and TRBJ1-6; tentative D call: TRBD1 (5 bases). The CDR3 length is 14 residues. The germline V gene encodes CDR1 LGHDT and CDR2 YNNKEL (reference sequence). The V end was cut by 2 bases, the J end by 9 bases, with 11 bases between. The CDR3 DNA sequence: TGTGCCAGCAGCCAAAGTCCAGGGAGTTCACCCCTCCACTTT. Its translation: CASSQSPGSSPLHF.

The chain combines TRBV4-3 with TRBJ1-5, with D tentatively TRBD1 (5 bases). The CDR3 totals 16 residues. Germline CDR1 LGHNA, CDR2 YSLEER. V was shortened by 0 bases and J by 4 bases, with 13 bases between the two germline ends. The CDR3 protein is CASSQDLRQRNQPQHF. CDR3 in DNA: TGCGCCAGCAGCCAAGATCTTCGACAGAGGAATCAGCCCCAGCATTTT.

This chain connects TRBV6-2 or TRBV6-3 to TRBJ2-7; no firm D call. The V end was cut by 2 bases, the J end by 6 bases, with 5 bases between. CDR1 MNHEY and CDR2 SVGEGT come from the germline V gene. The CDR3 loop spans 11 amino acids. The CDR3 DNA follows: TGTGCCAGCAGTTACATAGGCGAGCAGTACTTC. Protein product: CASSYIGEQYF.

This chain uses TRBV5-5 with TRBJ2-5; the match to TRBD2 covers 7 bases. In germline, CDR1 is SGHKS, CDR2 YYEKEE (reference sequence). CDR3 length: 17 residues. The ends lost 1 base at V and 2 bases at J; junction bases unmatched: 11. The CDR3 DNA follows: TGTGCCAGCAGCTTGCCACGGGGCGGGGAGGGTCAAGAGACCCAGTACTTC. Its protein is CASSLPRGGEGQETQYF.